The sample holds many counts of the clone carrying this T cell receptor (beta chain). This CDR3 is built from 15 residues. CDR1 and CDR2 (germline): SGHNT, YYREEE (reference sequence). The germline V and J ends were trimmed by 4 bases and 1 base, with 14 bases remaining between them. This sample stems from a study of human T cells and chemical hapten exposure. Time point noted: pre-sensitization, week 0. Treatment here: therapeutic diphenylcyclopropenone sensitization with weekly scalp DPC. One entry per CDR3 protein results from TCRdb running MiXCR on the RACE reads. The table records 95,000 to 150,000 distinct CDR3 sequences, roughly 14% of them present only once.

The material was whole blood, obtained in connection with sensitization to the hapten diphenylcyclopropenone (DPC). The receptor was derived from a woman younger than 30 with alopecia areata. Some clones in this sample may be carry-over from other donors' samples. This sequence joins TRBV5-4 and TRBJ1-1; weak D call: TRBD1 (5 bases). In DNA form, the CDR3 reads TGTGCCAGCAGCCCACCCGGGGGGGGGAACACTGAAGCTTTCTTT. It yields the protein CASSPPGGGNTEAFF.